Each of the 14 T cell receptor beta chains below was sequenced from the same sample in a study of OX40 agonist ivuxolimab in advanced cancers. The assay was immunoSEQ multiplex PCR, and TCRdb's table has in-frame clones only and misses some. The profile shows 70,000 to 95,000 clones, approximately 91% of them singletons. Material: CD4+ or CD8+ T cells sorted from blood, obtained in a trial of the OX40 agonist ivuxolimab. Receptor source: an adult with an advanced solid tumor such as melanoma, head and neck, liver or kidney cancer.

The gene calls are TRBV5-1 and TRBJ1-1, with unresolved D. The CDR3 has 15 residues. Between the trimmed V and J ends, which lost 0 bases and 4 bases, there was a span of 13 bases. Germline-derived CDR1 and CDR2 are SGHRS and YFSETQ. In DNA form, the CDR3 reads TGCGCCAGCAGCTTGGTGGTGGGCGGAATCACTGAAGCTTTCTTT. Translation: CASSLVVGGITEAFF.

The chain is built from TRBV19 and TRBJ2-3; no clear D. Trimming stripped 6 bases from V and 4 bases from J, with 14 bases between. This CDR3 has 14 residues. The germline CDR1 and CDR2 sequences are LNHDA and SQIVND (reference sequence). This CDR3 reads CASRAESFSDTQYF. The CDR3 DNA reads TGTGCCAGTAGGGCCGAGTCGTTTTCAGATACGCAGTATTTT.

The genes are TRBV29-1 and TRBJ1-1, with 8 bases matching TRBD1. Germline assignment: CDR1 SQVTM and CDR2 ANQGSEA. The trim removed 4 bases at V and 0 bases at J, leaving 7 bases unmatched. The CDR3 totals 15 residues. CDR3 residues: CSVGGGDRLNTEAFF. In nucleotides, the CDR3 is TGCAGCGTTGGGGGTGGGGACAGGTTGAACACTGAAGCTTTCTTT.

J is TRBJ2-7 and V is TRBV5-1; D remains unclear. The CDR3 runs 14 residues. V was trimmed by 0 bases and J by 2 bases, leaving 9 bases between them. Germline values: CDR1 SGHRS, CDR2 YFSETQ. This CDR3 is CASSLVTATYEQYF. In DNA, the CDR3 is TGCGCCAGCAGCTTGGTCACAGCCACCTACGAGCAGTACTTC. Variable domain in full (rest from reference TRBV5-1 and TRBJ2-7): KAGVTQTPRYLIKTRGQQVTLSCSPISGHRSVSWYQQTPGQGLQFLFEYFSETQRNKGNFPGRFSGRQFSNSRSEMNVSTLELGDSALYLCASSLVTATYEQYFGPGTRLTVT.

Written as DNA, the CDR3 is TGCGCCAGCAGCTTGGACTCTGGGGCCAACGTCCTGACTTTC. This sequence encodes CASSLDSGANVLTF. The chain is built from TRBV5-1 and TRBJ2-6, with unresolved D. Trimming removed 0 bases from V and 0 bases from J, with 1 base in between. Germline CDR1 SGHRS, CDR2 YFSETQ. The CDR3 totals 14 residues.

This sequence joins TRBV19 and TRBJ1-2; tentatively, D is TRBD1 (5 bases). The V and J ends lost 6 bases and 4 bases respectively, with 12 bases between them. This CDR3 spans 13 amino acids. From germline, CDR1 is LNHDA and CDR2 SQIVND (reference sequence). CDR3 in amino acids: CASRRAGSYGYTF. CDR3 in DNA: TGTGCCAGTAGGAGAGCAGGGAGCTATGGCTACACCTTC.

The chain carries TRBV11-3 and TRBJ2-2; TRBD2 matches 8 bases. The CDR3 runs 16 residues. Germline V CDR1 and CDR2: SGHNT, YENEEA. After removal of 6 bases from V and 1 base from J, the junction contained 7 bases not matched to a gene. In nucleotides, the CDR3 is TGTGCCAGCAGAGAAGGCGGGGGGATGAACACCGGGGAGCTGTTTTTT. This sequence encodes CASREGGGMNTGELFF.

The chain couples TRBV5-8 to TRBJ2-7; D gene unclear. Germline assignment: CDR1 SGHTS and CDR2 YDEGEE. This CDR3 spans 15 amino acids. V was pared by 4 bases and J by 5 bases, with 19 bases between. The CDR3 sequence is CASSLATSSFHEQYF. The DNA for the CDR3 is TGTGCCAGCAGCCTCGCCACTTCGTCTTTCCACGAGCAGTACTTC.

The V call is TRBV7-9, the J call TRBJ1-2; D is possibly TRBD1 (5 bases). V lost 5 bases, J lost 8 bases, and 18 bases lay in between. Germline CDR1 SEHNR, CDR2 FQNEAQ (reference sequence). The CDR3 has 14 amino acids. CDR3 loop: CASSPWAGTGGYTF. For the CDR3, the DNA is TGTGCCAGCAGCCCCTGGGCTGGGACGGGAGGCTACACCTTC.

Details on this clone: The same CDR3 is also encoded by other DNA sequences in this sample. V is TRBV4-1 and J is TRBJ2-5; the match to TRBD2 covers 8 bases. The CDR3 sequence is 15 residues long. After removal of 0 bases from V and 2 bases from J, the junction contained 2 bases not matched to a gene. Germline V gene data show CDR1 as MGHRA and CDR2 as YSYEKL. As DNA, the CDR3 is TGCGCCAGCAGCCAAGATCCGGGGGGGCAAGAGACCCAGTACTTC. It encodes CASSQDPGGQETQYF.

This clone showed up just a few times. CDR3 sequence (DNA): TGCGCCAGCAGCCAAAGACGGACGGACTTAAATCAGCCCCAGCATTTT. Amino acid sequence: CASSQRRTDLNQPQHF. The V and J genes are TRBV4-1 and TRBJ1-5; no firm D call. The ends were cut back, 2 bases at V and 4 bases at J, with 15 bases in the middle. This CDR3 has 16 amino acids. Germline CDR1 reads MGHRA; CDR2 reads YSYEKL.

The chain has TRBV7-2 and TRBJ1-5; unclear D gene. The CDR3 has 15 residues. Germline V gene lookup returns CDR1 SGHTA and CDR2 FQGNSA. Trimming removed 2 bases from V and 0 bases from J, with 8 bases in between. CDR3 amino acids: CASSLNRNSNQPQHF. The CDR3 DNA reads TGTGCCAGCAGCTTAAACAGAAATAGCAATCAGCCCCAGCATTTT.

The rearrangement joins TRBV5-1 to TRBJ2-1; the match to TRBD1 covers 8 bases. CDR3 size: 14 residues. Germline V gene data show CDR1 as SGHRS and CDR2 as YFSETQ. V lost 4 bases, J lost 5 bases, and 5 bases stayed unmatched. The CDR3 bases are TGCGCCAGCAGCGCGGGACAGGTTGACAATGAGCAGTTCTTC. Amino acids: CASSAGQVDNEQFF.

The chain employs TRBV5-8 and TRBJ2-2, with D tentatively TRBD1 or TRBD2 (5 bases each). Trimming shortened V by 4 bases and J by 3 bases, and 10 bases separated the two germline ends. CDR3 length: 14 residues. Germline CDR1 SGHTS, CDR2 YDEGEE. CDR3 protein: CASSAGTYTGELFF. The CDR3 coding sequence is TGTGCCAGCAGCGCCGGGACCTACACCGGGGAGCTGTTTTTT.